In its sample, the clone carrying this T cell receptor beta chain was seen a few times. What it binds is not known. The data derive from a study of post-analysis software for immune sequencing data. Broader study findings: The study found significantly lower normalized Chao1 diversity in multiple sclerosis patients than in controls. Batch-matched samples strongly co-clustered by F measure.

The library was made from cDNA and included unique molecular identifiers. About half a million cDNA molecules were recovered from an input of about 0.9 to 10 million T cells. One entry per CDR3 protein results from TCRdb running MiXCR on the PCR reads. The sample contains around 250,000 distinct CDR3 sequences, 35% to 40% of which appear only once. The sequence was obtained from a girl under 18 with multiple sclerosis. What was sequenced was blood.

In nucleotides, the CDR3 is TGTGCCAGCAGCCAAGGAGGGGGGGATACGCAGTATTTT. Translating gives CASSQGGGDTQYF. The gene calls are TRBV3-1 and TRBJ2-3, with D perhaps matching TRBD1 or TRBD2 (6 bases each). Trimming cost V 1 base and J 6 bases, with 8 bases left between them. This CDR3 is built from 13 residues. Germline loops: CDR1 LGHDT, CDR2 YNNKEL (reference sequence).